This entry lists 28 T cell receptor beta chains sequenced from one sample in a study of blood T cell repertoires in COVID-19. Produced via immunoSEQ multiplex PCR; TCRdb's table is partial and in-frame only. Here the sample spans 150,000 to 200,000 clones, 82% being singletons. The sample consisted of peripheral blood. Source of these receptors: a woman aged 70-85 years with acute or convalescent COVID-19.

This clone came up a few times. This sequence joins TRBV5-6 and TRBJ2-7; 7 bases fit TRBD1. The V and J ends lost 1 base and 3 bases, in that order; junction bases with no gene match: 10. CDR3 length: 16 amino acids. Looked up from germline, CDR1 is SGHDT and CDR2 is YYEEEE. The chain's CDR3 is CASSLFGSTGVYEQYF. DNA for the CDR3: TGTGCCAGCAGCTTGTTCGGGTCCACAGGGGTCTACGAGCAGTACTTC.

In DNA form, the CDR3 reads TGCGCCAGCAGCCAAGGTTTCGGGGAGGCCCAGCATTTT. Amino acid sequence: CASSQGFGEAQHF. The chain uses TRBV4-3 and TRBJ1-5, with no clear D. V lost 1 base, J lost 11 bases, and 12 bases lay in between. Germline V gene data show CDR1 as LGHNA and CDR2 as YSLEER. This CDR3 has 13 amino acids.

The rearrangement joins TRBV6-5 to TRBJ2-7; TRBD1 is a possible D gene (6 bases). Trimming took 2 bases from V and 4 from J, leaving 15 bases between them. The length of the CDR3 is 15 residues. Germline lookup yields CDR1 MNHEY and CDR2 SVGAGI. The CDR3 reads CASSYVSGRGYEQYF. DNA of the CDR3: TGTGCCAGCAGTTACGTTTCGGGCAGGGGTTACGAGCAGTACTTC.

The CDR3 nucleotides are TGCAGCGCCGTAACTGAACAGGGCCCCCACAATGAGCAGTTCTTC. It codes for CSAVTEQGPHNEQFF. V and J are TRBV29-1 and TRBJ2-1; D might be TRBD1 (6 bases). CDR1 SQVTM and CDR2 ANQGSEA come from the germline V gene. The CDR3 consists of 15 residues. Trimming pared 7 bases from V and 5 bases from J, leaving 21 bases between.

This sequence joins TRBV18 and TRBJ2-1, with D maybe TRBD2 (5 bases). V was shortened by 6 bases and J by 9 bases, with 21 bases between the two germline ends. Per the germline V gene, CDR1 is KGHSH and CDR2 is LQKENI. This CDR3 comprises 15 residues. CDR3 DNA: TGTGCCAGCTCTCCTTCCTATTCCGGGGTGAGTGAGCAGTTCTTC. As protein: CASSPSYSGVSEQFF.

The chain joins TRBV15 to TRBJ2-7, with 7 bases identical to TRBD2. Trimming removed 0 bases from V and 4 bases from J; junction bases left unmatched: 9. This CDR3 contains 16 residues. CDR1 is LNHNV, CDR2 YYDKDF, per germline (reference sequence). The CDR3 spells CATSRDLGGGKYEQYF. In DNA form, the CDR3 reads TGTGCCACCAGCAGAGATCTGGGGGGAGGGAAATACGAGCAGTACTTC.

The CDR3 loop reads CASSLEGRRGAGMQETQYF. In nucleotides, the CDR3 is TGCGCCAGCAGCTTGGAGGGTCGGCGGGGGGCCGGGATGCAAGAGACCCAGTACTTC. J is TRBJ2-5 and V is TRBV5-1, with TRBD2 identical over 8 bases. Germline V gene lookup returns CDR1 SGHRS and CDR2 YFSETQ. The CDR3 runs to 19 residues. V dropped 0 bases and J dropped 2; count of bases not matched to a gene: 15.

This clone was seen repeatedly, ten times or more. The chain joins TRBV19 to TRBJ2-2; D is uncertain. In germline, CDR1 is LNHDA, CDR2 SQIVND (reference sequence). Trimming stripped 4 bases from V and 1 base from J, with 13 bases between. This CDR3 comprises 16 residues. The CDR3 DNA follows: TGTGCCAGTAGTAATCGCGCACCCCTGAACACCGGGGAGCTGTTTTTT. Translating it yields CASSNRAPLNTGELFF.

This clone was observed a few times. The gene calls are TRBV2 and TRBJ1-2; D unclear. Looked up from germline, CDR1 is SNHLY and CDR2 is FYNNEI. The CDR3 loop spans 14 amino acids. V dropped 5 bases and J dropped 4 bases, with 14 bases sitting between them. As DNA, the CDR3 is TGTGCCAGCAGTATGGCACGGGAGGGCTATGGCTACACCTTC. Translated: CASSMAREGYGYTF.

V is TRBV5-1 and J is TRBJ2-3, with D possibly being TRBD2 (5 bases). This CDR3 comprises 14 residues. V shed 5 bases and J shed 2 bases, with 12 bases lying between them. CDR1 is SGHRS and CDR2 is YFSETQ in the germline V gene. The chain's CDR3 is CASSAQRTTDTQYF. In nucleotides, the CDR3 is TGCGCCAGCAGTGCCCAGCGGACCACAGATACGCAGTATTTT.

The chain recombines TRBV18 with TRBJ2-2, with 9 nucleotides matching TRBD1. The CDR3 runs 17 residues. V shed 3 bases, J shed 7 bases, and the junction held 12 bases outside the gene matches. CDR1 and CDR2 (germline): KGHSH, LQKENI. CDR3 DNA sequence: TGTGCCAGCTCACCGCGCCGGGACAGGGTCACCTTCGGGGAGCTGTTTTTT. Residues: CASSPRRDRVTFGELFF.

The V call is TRBV5-6, the J call TRBJ1-6, with D possibly matching TRBD1 (6 bases). Germline V gene lookup returns CDR1 SGHDT and CDR2 YYEEEE. This CDR3 comprises 16 residues. V lost 5 bases, J lost 7 bases, and 19 bases lay in between. CDR3 region: CASSTSTGLANSPLHF. The DNA of the CDR3 is TGTGCCAGCAGTACCTCGACAGGTTTGGCGAATTCACCCCTCCACTTT.

This chain uses TRBV3-1 (or the pseudogene TRBV3-2) with TRBJ2-6; 8 nucleotides line up with TRBD2. Germline V gene sequence: CDR1 LGHDT, CDR2 YNNKEL (reference sequence). The CDR3 contains 17 residues. V lost 1 base and J lost 4; bases outside the gene matches: 6. DNA for the CDR3: TGTGCCAGCAGCCAAGTTCCGGGGGGGCTCGGGGCCAACGTCCTGACTTTC. This encodes CASSQVPGGLGANVLTF.

The chain is built from TRBV6-1 and TRBJ2-5; the D is unclear. With 3 bases removed from V and 4 bases from J, the gap between germline ends came to 6 bases. The CDR3 contains 12 residues. The germline gives CDR1 MNHNS, CDR2 SASEGT. The CDR3 sequence: CASSETGETQYF. CDR3 sequence (DNA): TGTGCCAGCAGTGAGACGGGAGAGACCCAGTACTTC.

The CDR3 region has the DNA TGTGCCAGCAGCTTGCAGACTAGCGGTACAGATACGCAGTATTTT. Translated, it gives CASSLQTSGTDTQYF. The chain recombines TRBV7-2 with TRBJ2-3; 9 bases match TRBD2. The V and J ends lost 3 bases and 3 bases, in that order; junction bases with no gene match: 4. CDR3 length equals 15 residues. Germline CDR1 and CDR2: SGHTA and FQGNSA.

This clone has a handful of counts. The chain joins TRBV28 to TRBJ1-6; D remains ambiguous. The CDR3 spans 13 residues. CDR1 is MDHEN and CDR2 is SYDVKM in the germline V gene. Trimming removed 3 bases from V and 6 bases from J, with 6 bases in between. The CDR3 DNA reads TGTGCCAGCAGTTTCTCGGGTAATTCACCCCTCCACTTT. It translates to CASSFSGNSPLHF.

J is TRBJ2-2 and V is TRBV13; 8 bases align to TRBD1. V lost 0 bases and J lost 6; bases outside the gene matches: 0. The CDR3 spans 14 residues. CDR1 is PRHDT, CDR2 FYEKMQ, per germline (reference sequence). The CDR3 DNA reads as TGTGCCAGCAGCTTAGGGGGACAGGCCGGGGAGCTGTTTTTT. As protein: CASSLGGQAGELFF.

The V call is TRBV9, the J call TRBJ1-1; D is possibly TRBD1 (6 bases). This CDR3 comprises 15 residues. CDR1 and CDR2 (germline): SGDLS, YYNGEE. Trimming took 4 bases from V and 1 from J, leaving 14 bases between them. CDR3 coding DNA: TGTGCCAGCAGCTACGGGGTACAGGGGAACACTGAAGCTTTCTTT. It codes for CASSYGVQGNTEAFF.

The V gene is TRBV2, the J gene TRBJ2-2; 9 bases line up with TRBD2. This CDR3 is built from 15 residues. Germline V gives CDR1 SNHLY, CDR2 FYNNEI. With 4 bases clipped from V and 4 bases from J, the junction kept 4 bases outside the gene matches. CDR3 region: CASSGGRAGTGELFF. The CDR3 DNA is TGTGCCAGCAGTGGCGGGAGGGCCGGCACCGGGGAGCTGTTTTTT.

V gene TRBV11-2 combines with J gene TRBJ1-5; D may be TRBD1 (6 bases). The ends were cut back, 5 bases at V and 7 bases at J, with 12 bases in the middle. The germline CDR1 and CDR2 sequences are SGHAT and FQNNGV. The CDR3 loop spans 13 amino acids. DNA for the CDR3: TGTGCCAGCAGCCCACACAGGGACCAGCCCCAGCATTTT. Translated: CASSPHRDQPQHF.

The chain joins TRBV7-2 to TRBJ2-3; 10 bases map to TRBD2. With V trimmed by 5 bases and J by 1 base, 6 bases remained unmatched. The CDR3 totals 16 residues. Germline CDR1 is SGHTA and CDR2 is FQGNSA. The CDR3 DNA is TGTGCCAGCAGCCCACCCGGGACTAGCGGCACAGATACGCAGTATTTT. This encodes CASSPPGTSGTDTQYF.

The J gene is TRBJ2-1, the V gene TRBV10-2, with D perhaps matching TRBD2 (5 bases). The CDR3 loop spans 15 amino acids. CDR1 WSHSY and CDR2 SAAADI come from the germline V gene. With 4 bases removed from V and 0 bases from J, the gap between germline ends came to 10 bases. CDR3 residues: CASSGLSSSYNEQFF. The CDR3 DNA reads TGCGCCAGCAGTGGACTATCCTCCTCCTACAATGAGCAGTTCTTC.

The genes are TRBV7-8 and TRBJ1-5; D remains unclear. Germline V CDR1 and CDR2: SGHVS, FQNEAQ. CDR3 size: 13 residues. Between the trimmed V and J ends, which lost 3 bases and 3 bases, there was a span of 6 bases. CDR3 residues: CASSLLANQPQHF. CDR3 coding DNA: TGTGCCAGCAGCTTGTTAGCCAATCAGCCCCAGCATTTT.

The V call is TRBV4-3, the J call TRBJ2-1; 7 bases align to TRBD2. CDR3 length equals 14 residues. Germline-derived CDR1 and CDR2 are LGHNA and YSLEER. V trimming: 8 bases; J trimming: 4 bases; junction bases outside the gene matches: 8. The CDR3 loop is CASGPSGYYNEQFF. DNA for the CDR3: TGCGCCAGCGGACCTAGCGGATATTACAATGAGCAGTTCTTC.

This clone occurred a few times. V gene TRBV5-1 combines with J gene TRBJ2-7; TRBD1 matches at 7 bases. The length of the CDR3 is 16 residues. Per germline, CDR1 SGHRS and CDR2 YFSETQ. With V trimmed by 4 bases and J by 0 bases, 10 bases remained unmatched. The CDR3 nucleotides are TGCGCCAGCAGCCCCTCCAGCCGGGACAGCTCCTACGAGCAGTACTTC. Its protein is CASSPSSRDSSYEQYF.

V usage is TRBV19 and J usage is TRBJ1-5; D is possibly TRBD1 (5 bases). V was clipped by 4 bases and J by 5 bases, with 15 bases between them. Per the germline V gene, CDR1 is LNHDA and CDR2 is SQIVND (reference sequence). The CDR3 sequence is 15 residues long. CDR3 nucleotides: TGTGCCAGTAGTAATCCGCAGGGCCGGGATCAGCCCCAGCATTTT. It translates to CASSNPQGRDQPQHF.

The chain combines TRBV7-2 with TRBJ2-1; D gene ambiguous. V dropped 4 bases and J dropped 6 bases, with 4 bases sitting between them. Germline CDR1 and CDR2: SGHTA and FQGNSA. This CDR3 comprises 11 residues. CDR3 protein: CASSSFNEQFF. CDR3 bases: TGTGCCAGCAGCTCGTTCAATGAGCAGTTCTTC.

The genes are TRBV28 and TRBJ2-7, with D unclear. V was pared by 3 bases and J by 0 bases, with 15 bases between. The germline V gene has CDR1 MDHEN and CDR2 SYDVKM. The CDR3 extends over 16 amino acids. The CDR3 sequence is CASSLVGNPSSYEQYF. DNA for the CDR3: TGTGCCAGCAGTTTGGTTGGCAATCCAAGCTCCTACGAGCAGTACTTC.